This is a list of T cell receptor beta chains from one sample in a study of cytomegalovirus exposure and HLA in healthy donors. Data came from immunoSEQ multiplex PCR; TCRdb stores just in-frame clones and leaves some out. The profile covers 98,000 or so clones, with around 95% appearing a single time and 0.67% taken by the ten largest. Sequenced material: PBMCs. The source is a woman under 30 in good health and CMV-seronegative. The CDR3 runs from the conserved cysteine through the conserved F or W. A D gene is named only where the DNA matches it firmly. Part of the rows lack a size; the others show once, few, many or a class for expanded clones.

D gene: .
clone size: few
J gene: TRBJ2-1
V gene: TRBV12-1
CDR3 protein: CASSFERGVPYNEQFF
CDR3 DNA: TGTGCCAGCAGCTTTGAGCGGGGGGTCCCGTACAATGAGCAGTTCTTC

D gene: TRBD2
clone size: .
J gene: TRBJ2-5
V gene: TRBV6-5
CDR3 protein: CASSYRTSGGWGTQYF
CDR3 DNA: TGTGCCAGCAGTTACCGGACTAGCGGGGGATGGGGGACCCAGTACTTC

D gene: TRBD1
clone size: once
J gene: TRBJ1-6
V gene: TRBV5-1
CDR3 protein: CASSLAGGQGNSPLHF
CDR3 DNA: TGCGCCAGCAGCTTGGCCGGCGGACAGGGGAATTCACCCCTCCACTTT

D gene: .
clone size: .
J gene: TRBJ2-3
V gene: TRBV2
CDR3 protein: CASSPGPLGADTQYF
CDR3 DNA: TGTGCCAGCAGCCCTGGACCCCTCGGGGCAGATACGCAGTATTTT

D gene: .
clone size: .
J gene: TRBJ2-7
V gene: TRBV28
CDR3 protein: CASSLSNPYEQYF
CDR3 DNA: TGTGCCAGCAGTTTGTCTAACCCCTACGAGCAGTACTTC

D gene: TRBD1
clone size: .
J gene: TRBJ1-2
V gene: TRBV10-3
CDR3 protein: CASGQGDYGYTF
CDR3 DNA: TGTGCCTCCGGACAGGGCGACTATGGCTACACCTTC

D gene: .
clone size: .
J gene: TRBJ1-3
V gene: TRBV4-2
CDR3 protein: CASSQETKAGRGNTIYF
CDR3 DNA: TGTGCCAGCAGCCAAGAGACAAAGGCAGGGCGAGGAAACACCATATATTTT

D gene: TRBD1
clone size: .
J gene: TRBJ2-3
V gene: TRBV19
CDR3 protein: CASRDRGIKGTDTQYF
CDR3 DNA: TGTGCCAGTAGGGACAGGGGGATAAAGGGCACAGATACGCAGTATTTT

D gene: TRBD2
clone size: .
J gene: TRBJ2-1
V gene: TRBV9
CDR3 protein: CASSVEVISGGARGNEQFF
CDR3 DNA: TGTGCCAGCAGCGTAGAAGTAATTAGCGGGGGGGCCCGGGGCAATGAGCAGTTCTTC

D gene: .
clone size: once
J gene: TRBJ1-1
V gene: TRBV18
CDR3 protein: CASSPPGGTEAFF
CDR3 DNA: TGTGCCAGCTCACCTCCGGGAGGCACTGAAGCTTTCTTT

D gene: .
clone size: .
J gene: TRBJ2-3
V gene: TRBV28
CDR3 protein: CATKSGISTDTQYF
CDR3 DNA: TGTGCCACCAAGTCAGGGATTAGCACAGATACGCAGTATTTT

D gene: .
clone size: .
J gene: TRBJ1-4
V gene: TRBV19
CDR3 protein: CASLPSGGFNEKLFF
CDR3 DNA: TGTGCCAGCCTCCCGTCAGGTGGTTTTAATGAAAAACTGTTTTTT

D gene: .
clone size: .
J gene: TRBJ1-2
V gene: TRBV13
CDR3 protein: CASSLGSRRSYGYTF
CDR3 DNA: TGTGCCAGCAGCTTAGGTTCGAGGAGATCCTATGGCTACACCTTC

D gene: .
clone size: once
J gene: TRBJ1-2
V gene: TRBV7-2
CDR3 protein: CASSPLAQINYGYTF
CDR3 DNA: TGTGCCAGCAGCCCCCTCGCACAGATTAACTATGGCTACACCTTC

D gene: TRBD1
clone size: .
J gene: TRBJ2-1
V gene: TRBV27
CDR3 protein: CATARGGQSYNEQFF
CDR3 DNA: TGTGCCACCGCCCGAGGGGGACAGTCCTACAATGAGCAGTTCTTC

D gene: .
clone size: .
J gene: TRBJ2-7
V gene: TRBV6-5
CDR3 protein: CASRPSEAAYEQYF
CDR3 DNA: TGTGCCAGCAGACCGTCGGAGGCGGCCTACGAGCAGTACTTC

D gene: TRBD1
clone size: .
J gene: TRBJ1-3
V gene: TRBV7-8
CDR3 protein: CASSLTGAGNTIYF
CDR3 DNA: TGTGCCAGCAGCTTAACAGGGGCTGGAAACACCATATATTTT

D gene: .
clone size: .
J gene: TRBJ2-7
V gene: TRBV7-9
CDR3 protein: CASSSTRKGYEQYF
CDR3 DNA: TGTGCCAGCAGCTCGACCCGAAAGGGGTACGAGCAGTACTTC

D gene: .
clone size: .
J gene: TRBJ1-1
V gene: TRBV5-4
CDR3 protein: CASSLGGAPINTEAFF
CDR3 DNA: TGTGCCAGCAGCTTGGGCGGGGCGCCGATAAACACTGAAGCTTTCTTT

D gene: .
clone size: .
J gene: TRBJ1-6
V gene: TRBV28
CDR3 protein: CASSQLGGADYNSPLHF
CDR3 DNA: TGTGCCAGCAGTCAGCTGGGAGGTGCGGACTATAATTCACCCCTCCACTTT

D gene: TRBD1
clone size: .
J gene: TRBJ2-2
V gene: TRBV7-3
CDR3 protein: CASSPGQDTGELFF
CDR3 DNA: TGTGCCAGCAGCCCGGGACAGGACACCGGGGAGCTGTTTTTT

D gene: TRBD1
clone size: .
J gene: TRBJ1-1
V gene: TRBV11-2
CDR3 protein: CASSRPTGGYTEAFF
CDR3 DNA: TGTGCCAGCAGCAGACCGACAGGGGGCTACACTGAAGCTTTCTTT

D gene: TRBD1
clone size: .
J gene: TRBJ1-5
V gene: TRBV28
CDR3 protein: CASSVGGSFKGNQPQHF
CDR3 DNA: TGTGCCAGCAGCGTAGGGGGCAGTTTCAAAGGCAATCAGCCCCAGCATTTT

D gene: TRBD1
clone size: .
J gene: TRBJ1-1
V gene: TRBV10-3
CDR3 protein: CAIKTGTNTEAFF
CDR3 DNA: TGTGCCATCAAGACAGGGACGAACACTGAAGCTTTCTTT

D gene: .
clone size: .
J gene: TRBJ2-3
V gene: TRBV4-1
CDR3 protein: CASSQTTGLYTDTQYF
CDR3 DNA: TGCGCCAGCAGCCAAACGACAGGCCTCTACACAGATACGCAGTATTTT

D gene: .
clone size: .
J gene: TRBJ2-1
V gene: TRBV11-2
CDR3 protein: CASSPGLAEQFF
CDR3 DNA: TGTGCCAGCAGCCCAGGACTGGCTGAGCAGTTCTTC

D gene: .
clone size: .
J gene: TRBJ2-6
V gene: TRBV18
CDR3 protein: CASSPPVSSRWVLTF
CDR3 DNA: TGTGCCAGCTCACCACCGGTCTCATCCAGGTGGGTCCTGACTTTC

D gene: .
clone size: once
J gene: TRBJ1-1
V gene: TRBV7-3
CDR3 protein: CASSATYDTEAFF
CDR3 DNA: TGTGCCAGCAGCGCTACTTACGACACTGAAGCTTTCTTT

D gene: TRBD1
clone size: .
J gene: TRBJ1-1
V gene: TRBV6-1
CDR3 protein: CASRRQGGGEAFF
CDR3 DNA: TGTGCCAGCAGGAGACAGGGGGGAGGTGAAGCTTTCTTT

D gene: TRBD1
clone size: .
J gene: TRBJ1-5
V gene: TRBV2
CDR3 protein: CASSVVGTGGTNQPQHF
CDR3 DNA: TGTGCCAGCAGTGTGGTCGGGACAGGGGGTACCAATCAGCCCCAGCATTTT

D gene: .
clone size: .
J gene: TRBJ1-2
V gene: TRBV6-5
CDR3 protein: CASSYGPYSRNYGYTF
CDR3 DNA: TGTGCCAGCAGTTACGGCCCCTACAGTAGGAACTATGGCTACACCTTC

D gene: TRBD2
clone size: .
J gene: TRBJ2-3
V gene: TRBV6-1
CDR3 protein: CASSDQISGGTGDTQYF
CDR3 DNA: TGTGCCAGCAGTGACCAGATTAGCGGGGGCACAGGGGATACGCAGTATTTT

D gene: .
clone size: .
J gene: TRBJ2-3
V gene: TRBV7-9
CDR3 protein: CASSTQDTQYF
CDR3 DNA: TGTGCCAGCAGCACACAAGATACGCAGTATTTT

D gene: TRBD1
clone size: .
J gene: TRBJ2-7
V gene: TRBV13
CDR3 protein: CASSWDRAGVEQYF
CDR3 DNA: TGTGCCAGCAGCTGGGACAGGGCGGGGGTCGAGCAGTACTTC

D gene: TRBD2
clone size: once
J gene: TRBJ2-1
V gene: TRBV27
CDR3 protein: CASSLNGLAGSHEQFF
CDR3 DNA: TGTGCCAGCAGTTTAAATGGCCTAGCGGGGTCCCATGAGCAGTTCTTC

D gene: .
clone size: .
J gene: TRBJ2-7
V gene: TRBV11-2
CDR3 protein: CASSLDRTPSVYEQYF
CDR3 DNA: TGTGCCAGCAGCTTAGATCGGACACCGAGTGTTTACGAGCAGTACTTC

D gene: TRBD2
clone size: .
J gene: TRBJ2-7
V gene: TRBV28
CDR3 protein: CASTSGFTYEQYF
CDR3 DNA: TGTGCCAGCACTAGCGGGTTCACCTACGAGCAGTACTTC

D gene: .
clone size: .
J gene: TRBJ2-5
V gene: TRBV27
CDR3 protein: CASSLSQEGETQYF
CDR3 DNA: TGTGCCAGCAGTTTATCACAGGAAGGAGAGACCCAGTACTTC

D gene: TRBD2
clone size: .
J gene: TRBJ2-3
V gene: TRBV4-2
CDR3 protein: CASSQEIIPSGVSDTQYF
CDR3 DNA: TGTGCCAGCAGCCAAGAAATTATTCCTAGCGGGGTCTCAGATACGCAGTATTTT

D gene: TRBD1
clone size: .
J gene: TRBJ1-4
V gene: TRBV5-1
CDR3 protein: CASSDNRGEINEKLFF
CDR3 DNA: TGCGCCAGCAGCGATAACAGGGGGGAGATTAATGAAAAACTGTTTTTT

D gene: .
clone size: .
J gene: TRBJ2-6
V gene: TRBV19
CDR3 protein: CASSIVRGSGANVLTF
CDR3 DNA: TGTGCCAGTAGTATCGTTCGGGGGTCTGGGGCCAACGTCCTGACTTTC

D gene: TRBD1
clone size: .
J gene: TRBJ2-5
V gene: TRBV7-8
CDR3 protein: CASSLVRTGLLRGGTQYF
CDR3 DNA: TGTGCCAGCAGCTTAGTAAGGACAGGGCTGCTTAGAGGGGGGACCCAGTACTTC

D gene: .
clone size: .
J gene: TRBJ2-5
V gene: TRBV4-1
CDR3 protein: CASSQGQRGETQYF
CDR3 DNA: TGCGCCAGCAGCCAAGGACAGAGGGGGGAGACCCAGTACTTC

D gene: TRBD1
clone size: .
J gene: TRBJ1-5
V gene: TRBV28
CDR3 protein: CASSFLGRQGISNQPQHF
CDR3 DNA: TGTGCCAGCAGTTTCCTCGGCCGACAGGGGATTAGCAATCAGCCCCAGCATTTT